The present entry profiles one T cell receptor (beta chain) with its context. The antigen remains undetermined. CDR1 ENHRY and CDR2 SYGVKD come from the germline V gene. Trimming removed 4 bases from V and 4 bases from J, with 20 bases in between. The length of the CDR3 is 16 residues. This sample was taken from a study of blood T cells in healthy people across ages. Study in general: About one barcoded beta molecule per two T cells was the capture yield of template switching. Study outcomes and limitations: Measured against age, TCR beta diversity per million T cells decreased in a roughly linear manner.

RNA extraction gave at least 5 micrograms of total RNA per sample. It was with a sample-barcoded 5' primer and a J-beta primer mix that a second PCR of roughly 7 to 12 cycles was run. TCRdb recomputed calls from the 5' RACE reads with MiXCR, one row per CDR3 protein. The sample lists about 1.6 million distinct CDR3 sequences, approximately 32% occurring once. Sequencing was carried out using blood. This rearrangement joins TRBV10-3 to TRBJ2-7; a possible D gene is TRBD1 (6 bases). The TCR was taken from a woman aged 30 to 39 in good health. DNA for the CDR3: TGTGCCATCAGTGGAGGGGCCCTCCGGGACAAGTACGAGCAGTACTTC. Translated: CAISGGALRDKYEQYF.